The rows below give T cell receptor beta chains drawn from one sample of a study of STAT5B mutations in CD4+ large granular lymphocyte leukemia. Assay: immunoSEQ multiplex PCR; the TCRdb copy retains only in-frame clones and omits some. The sample includes tens of thousands of clones, about 82% of them seen just once. Sequenced material: CD4+ T cells from blood buffy coats. These receptors all come from a human donor in good health. The CDR3 runs from the conserved cysteine through the conserved F or W. A D gene is named only where the DNA matches it firmly. For some rows the clone size is stated as once, few or many, or as a class when expanded; others skip it.

j_gene: TRBJ1-4; abundance: .; d_gene: .; v_gene: TRBV5-1; CDR3aa: CASSWAGSGGTNEKLFF; CDR3nt: TGCGCCAGCAGCTGGGCAGGGAGTGGTGGGACTAATGAAAAACTGTTTTTT
j_gene: TRBJ1-5; abundance: .; d_gene: .; v_gene: TRBV21-1; CDR3aa: CASSTFRRGDQPQHF; CDR3nt: TGTGCCAGCAGCACCTTCAGGAGAGGGGACCAGCCCCAGCATTTT
j_gene: TRBJ2-7; abundance: .; d_gene: TRBD2; v_gene: TRBV29-1; CDR3aa: CSVDSGGYEQYF; CDR3nt: TGCAGCGTGGATAGCGGGGGTTACGAGCAGTACTTC
j_gene: TRBJ1-4; abundance: .; d_gene: TRBD1; v_gene: TRBV28; CDR3aa: CASAQDRGREKLFF; CDR3nt: TGTGCCAGCGCCCAGGACAGGGGCAGGGAAAAACTGTTTTTT
j_gene: TRBJ2-1; abundance: once; d_gene: .; v_gene: TRBV5-1; CDR3aa: CASSPSPTSYNEQFF; CDR3nt: TGCGCCAGCAGCCCTAGCCCGACTAGCTACAATGAGCAGTTCTTC
j_gene: TRBJ1-1; abundance: .; d_gene: TRBD1; v_gene: TRBV19; CDR3aa: CASSVTGETEAFF; CDR3nt: TGTGCCAGTAGCGTGACAGGGGAAACTGAAGCTTTCTTT
j_gene: TRBJ2-7; abundance: .; d_gene: .; v_gene: TRBV11-3; CDR3aa: CASSLGGPGRYEQYF; CDR3nt: TGTGCCAGCAGCTTAGGTGGTCCCGGTCGGTACGAGCAGTACTTC
j_gene: TRBJ1-6; abundance: .; d_gene: .; v_gene: TRBV6-5; CDR3aa: CASTTRPSPLHF; CDR3nt: TGTGCCAGCACCACGCGTCCGTCCCCCCTCCACTTT
j_gene: TRBJ2-7; abundance: .; d_gene: TRBD1; v_gene: TRBV9; CDR3aa: CASSAGTGYEQYF; CDR3nt: TGTGCCAGCAGCGCAGGGACAGGCTACGAGCAGTACTTC
j_gene: TRBJ2-5; abundance: .; d_gene: .; v_gene: TRBV7-3; CDR3aa: CASSLGVGIQETQYF; CDR3nt: TGTGCCAGCAGCTTAGGGGTGGGCATCCAAGAGACCCAGTACTTC
j_gene: TRBJ2-1; abundance: .; d_gene: TRBD2; v_gene: TRBV5-5; CDR3aa: CASSSTSGGFNEQFF; CDR3nt: TGTGCCAGCAGTTCCACTAGCGGGGGCTTCAATGAGCAGTTCTTC
j_gene: TRBJ2-1; abundance: few; d_gene: .; v_gene: TRBV5-4; CDR3aa: CASSLEAGRIYNEQFF; CDR3nt: TGTGCCAGCAGCTTGGAGGCGGGGAGAATCTACAATGAGCAGTTCTTC
j_gene: TRBJ1-2; abundance: .; d_gene: .; v_gene: TRBV25-1; CDR3aa: CASSEAGRIYGYTF; CDR3nt: TGTGCCAGCAGTGAGGCAGGCAGAATCTATGGCTACACCTTC
j_gene: TRBJ1-5; abundance: few; d_gene: .; v_gene: TRBV28; CDR3aa: CASSSAGNQPQHF; CDR3nt: TGTGCCAGCAGTTCGGCAGGCAATCAGCCCCAGCATTTT
j_gene: TRBJ1-1; abundance: .; d_gene: TRBD1; v_gene: TRBV19; CDR3aa: CASSVDRVRAEAFF; CDR3nt: TGTGCCAGTAGTGTAGACAGGGTAAGGGCTGAAGCTTTCTTT
j_gene: TRBJ2-3; abundance: once; d_gene: TRBD2; v_gene: TRBV6-4; CDR3aa: CASSSSGGRAPDTQYF; CDR3nt: TGTGCCAGCAGCTCCTCTGGCGGGAGGGCCCCAGATACGCAGTATTTT
j_gene: TRBJ1-2; abundance: .; d_gene: TRBD1; v_gene: TRBV27; CDR3aa: CASSRDRGLDSYGYTF; CDR3nt: TGTGCCAGCAGTCGGGACAGGGGTCTTGATAGCTATGGCTACACCTTC